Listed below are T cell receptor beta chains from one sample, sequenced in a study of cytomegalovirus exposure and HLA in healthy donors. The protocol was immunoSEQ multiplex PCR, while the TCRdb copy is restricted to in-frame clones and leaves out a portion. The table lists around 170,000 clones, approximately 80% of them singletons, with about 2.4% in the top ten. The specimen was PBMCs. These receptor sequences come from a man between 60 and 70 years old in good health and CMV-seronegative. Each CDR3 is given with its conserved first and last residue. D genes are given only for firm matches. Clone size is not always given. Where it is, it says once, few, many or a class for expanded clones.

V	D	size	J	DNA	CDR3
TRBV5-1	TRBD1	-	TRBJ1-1	TGCGCCAGCAGCTTACAGGGGACTGAAGCTTTCTTT	CASSLQGTEAFF
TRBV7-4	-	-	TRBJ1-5	TGTGCCAGCAGTATCAGGACAGTTAGCAATCAGCCCCAGCATTTT	CASSIRTVSNQPQHF
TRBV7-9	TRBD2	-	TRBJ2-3	TGTGCCAGCAGCGCAGGGACTAGCTTTAACACAGATACGCAGTATTTT	CASSAGTSFNTDTQYF
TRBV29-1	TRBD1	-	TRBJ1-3	TGCAGCGTGAGGGGGCAAGGAAACACCATATATTTT	CSVRGQGNTIYF
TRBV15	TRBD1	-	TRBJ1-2	TGTGCCACCAGCTCAGGGACAGGGGGCTTCATCAACTATGGCTACACCTTC	CATSSGTGGFINYGYTF
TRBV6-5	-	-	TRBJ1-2	TGTGCCAGCAGTTACTCGCGGACAGAGAATGGCTACACCTTC	CASSYSRTENGYTF
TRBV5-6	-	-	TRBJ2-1	TGTGCCAGCAGCACCCGGGGTCGGGGACTTTACTACAATGAGCAGTTCTTC	CASSTRGRGLYYNEQFF
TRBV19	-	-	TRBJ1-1	TGTGCCAGTAGTACCGGACAGAACACTGAAGCTTTCTTT	CASSTGQNTEAFF
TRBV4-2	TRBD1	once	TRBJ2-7	TGTGCCAGCAGCCAAGATCAAGACAGGGTTTCCTACGAGCAGTACTTC	CASSQDQDRVSYEQYF
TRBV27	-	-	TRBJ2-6	TGTGCCAGCAGCCCGGCGACCTCTGGGGCCAACGTCCTGGCTTTC	CASSPATSGANVLAF
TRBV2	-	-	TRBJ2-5	TGTGCCAGCATCTCGTACAGGGAAGAGACCCAGTACTTC	CASISYREETQYF
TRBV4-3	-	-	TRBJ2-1	TGCGCCAGCAGCCAAGTCCTCAGCGGTTCCTACAATGAGCAGTTCTTC	CASSQVLSGSYNEQFF
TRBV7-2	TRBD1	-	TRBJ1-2	TGTGCCAGCAGTCCCACAGGGGGCCAGGGCTATGGCTACACCTTC	CASSPTGGQGYGYTF
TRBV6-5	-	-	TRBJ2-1	TGTGCCAGCAGCAATTTCAATGAGCAGTTCTTC	CASSNFNEQFF
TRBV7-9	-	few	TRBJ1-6	TGTGCCAGCAGCTTAGAGGAGGGGCACCCCCTCCACTTT	CASSLEEGHPLHF
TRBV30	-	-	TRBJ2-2	TGTGCCCTAGCAACGGGAATAGGTACCGGGGAGCTGTTTTTT	CALATGIGTGELFF
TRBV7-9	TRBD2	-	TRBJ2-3	TGTGCCAGCAGCCCGGGGGGGTCCGATACGCAGTATTTT	CASSPGGSDTQYF